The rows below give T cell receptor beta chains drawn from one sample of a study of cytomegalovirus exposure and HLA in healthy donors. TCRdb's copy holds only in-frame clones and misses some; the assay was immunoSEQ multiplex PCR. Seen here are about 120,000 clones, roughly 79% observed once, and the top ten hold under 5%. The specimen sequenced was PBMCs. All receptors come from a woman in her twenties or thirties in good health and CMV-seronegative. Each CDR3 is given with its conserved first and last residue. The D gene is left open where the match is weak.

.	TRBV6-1	CASSEDSFGTDTQYF
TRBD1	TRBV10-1	CASSETGGISEAFF
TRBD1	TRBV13	CASSLLDRRQAYNSPLHF
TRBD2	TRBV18	CASSPLAGGYTDTQYF
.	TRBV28	CASSLFPTKRDEQFF
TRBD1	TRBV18	CASSTSGGTEAFF
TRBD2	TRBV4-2	CASSQDRSGSIYEQYF
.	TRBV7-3	CASSPGGTHNEQFF
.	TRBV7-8	CASSLIAGGNEQFF
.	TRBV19	CASSSYTDNEQFF
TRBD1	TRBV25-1	CASSGTGMGSYEQYF
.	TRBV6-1	CASGVYSSSYEQYF
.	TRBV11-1	CASSLGSAGPPYGYTF
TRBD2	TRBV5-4	CASSLWAGAYNEQFF
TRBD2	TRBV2	CASSGAGEKNIQYF
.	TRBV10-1	CASNEYGGMTYNEQFF
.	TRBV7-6	CASSPGEQPGGYTF
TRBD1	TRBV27	CASSDRVFHEQYF
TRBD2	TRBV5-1	CASSLTSGLAGVGTGELFF
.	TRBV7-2	CASSLGKPSYNEQFF
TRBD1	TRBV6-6	CACQGDRSYEQYF
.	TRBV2	CASREVDTQYF
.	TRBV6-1	CASSEAPRGTEAFF
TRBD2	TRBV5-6	CASSLELAADTQYF
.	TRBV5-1	CASSLVGAAGNEQFF
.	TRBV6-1	CASRHGDPDGQYF
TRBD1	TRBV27	CASSLRQGSPLHF
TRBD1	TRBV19	CASSPSPTGVETQYF
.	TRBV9	CASSVVEGGELFF
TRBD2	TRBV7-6	CASSSSPFGSGAYEQYF
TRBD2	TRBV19	CASSYDGTSSYEQYF
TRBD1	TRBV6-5	CASSRGEREPQHF
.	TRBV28	CASTPVRKESGIQYF
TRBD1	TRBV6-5	CASSGTGLRPYEQYF
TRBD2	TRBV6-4	CASSPLAGGYNEQFF
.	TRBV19	CASRPAQGSYGYTF
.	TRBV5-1	CASSLEQGYEQYF
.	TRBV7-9	CASSLGREFAGELFF
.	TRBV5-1	CASSWDSPEQFF
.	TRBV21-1	CASSTRDSSSSYNEQFF
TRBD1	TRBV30	CAWGGQGGNNEQFF
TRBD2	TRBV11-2	CASSRTSGRTQSGTDTQYF
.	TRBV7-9	CASSPKGGSSTDTQYF
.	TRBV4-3	CASSQDLRGTYNEQFF
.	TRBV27	CASSYGGVGNYGYTF
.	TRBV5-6	CASSLAETQYF
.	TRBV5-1	CASSPRGPRGEKLFF
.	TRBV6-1	CASRMVGNYEQYF
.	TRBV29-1	CSVALSDKKNIQYF
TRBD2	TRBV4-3	CASSQGRGRAYEQYF
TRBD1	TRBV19	CASTKGQGPYNEQFF
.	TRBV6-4	CASSDNSVGSGTDTQYF
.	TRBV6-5	CASGIRGTEAFF
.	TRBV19	CASSFSGDPYEQYF